This T cell receptor beta chain was obtained from a study of cytomegalovirus exposure and HLA in healthy donors. Regarding the study as a whole: Reports credit the classifier with highly specific, highly sensitive diagnosis of cytomegalovirus status. Excluded: some indistinguishable V segments such as TRBV6-2 and TRBV6-3.

In the PCR, 60 Vbeta and 13 Jbeta primers were used. Sequencing was performed with immunoSEQ multiplex PCR; in TCRdb, only in-frame clones are kept and a portion is missing. The sample table sets out more than 50,000 clones. The length of the CDR3 is 16 residues. J gave up 1 base and V 1 base, and 5 bases lay outside the gene matches. Germline lookup yields CDR1 SGHVS and CDR2 FQNEAQ. Concerning this clone: The target antigen is unknown.

V usage is TRBV7-8 and J usage is TRBJ2-3; 7 bases agree with TRBD2. Source material: PBMCs. The receptor's source is a middle-aged man in good health and CMV-seropositive. The CDR3 coding sequence is TGTGCCAGCAGCTTAGTACGGCTAGCGGGCACAGATACGCAGTATTTT. Its translation is CASSLVRLAGTDTQYF. Variable domain in full (rest from reference TRBV7-8 and TRBJ2-3): GAGVSQSPRYKVAKRGQDVALRCDPISGHVSLFWYQQALGQGPEFLTYFQNEAQLDKSGLPSDRFFAERPEGSVSTLKIQRTQQEDSAVYLCASSLVRLAGTDTQYFGPGTRLTVL.